This TCR beta chain was obtained from a study of cytomegalovirus exposure and HLA in healthy donors. Germline CDR1 is KGHSH and CDR2 is LQKENI. The CDR3 is 15 residues long. V was clipped by 0 bases and J by 5 bases, with 13 bases between them. Concerning this clone: Its antigen is not known.

Overall study results and limits: Earlier findings revealed that most TCR beta V segments proved productive either about 90% or about 30% of the time. In a later analysis, TCR beta V- and J-gene trimming was associated with a missense DCLRE1C variant. An assumption of roughly uniform sequencing depth across donors underlay the presence/absence analyses. Reportedly, fewer N-insertions than the approximately 700-donor mean appeared in an Asian-associated ancestry cluster in a later analysis.

The PCR made use of 60 Vbeta and 13 Jbeta primers. This table comes from immunoSEQ multiplex PCR, and its TCRdb copy is limited to in-frame clones, with some not included. The table shows some 150,000 clones, with 65% to 80% occurring only once. Sequencing was carried out using PBMCs. The chain couples TRBV18 to TRBJ1-1; possible D gene TRBD1, 5 bases. The receptor's source is a male donor in good health and CMV-seronegative. CDR3 protein: CASSPPRGGATEAFF. As DNA, the CDR3 is TGTGCCAGCTCACCACCGAGGGGAGGAGCGACTGAAGCTTTCTTT.